This T cell receptor (beta chain) was found in a study of cytomegalovirus exposure and HLA in healthy donors (dated by TCRdb to about 2017). About the full investigation: An earlier analysis of several hundred of the donors reported 250 to 350 Gb of sequence data and 90 million to 120 million unique TCR beta sequences obtained from roughly 170 million T cells. About 310 gigabases of sequencing data and 80 million or so unique TCR sequences were included in an early release covering roughly 700 HLA-typed donors. Of the 300 to 500 genotyped donors, 70% to 90% were placed in the genetic ancestry cluster associated with self-reported Caucasian donors. The study aimed to test whether cataloging public T cell receptors could reveal signatures of past pathogen exposure. The study used immunosequencing to profile the T cell repertoires of 670 or so subjects and linked those repertoires to cytomegalovirus serostatus. In addition to the first cohort of roughly 700 subjects, a separate validation cohort of 120 different subjects was used. To predict cytomegalovirus infection status, the study brought together high-throughput TCR immunosequencing, statistical association of individual TCRs with disease status, and machine learning. To study patterns of TCR occurrence, a later analysis re-analyzed previously published TCR beta repertoires from 500 to 850 donors and added high-resolution HLA genotyping. Rather than using new phenotypic data, the later analysis identified candidate immune exposures from TCR beta sequences and from how often those sequences occurred across donors. In an earlier analysis of a few hundred of the donors, high-throughput TCR beta sequencing was used to judge whether each TCR beta V gene segment behaved as functional or pseudogenic. Donor age, sex, ethnicity and CMV serostatus were collected together with the repertoire data. Genome-wide SNP genotypes for about 65% of the roughly 700 donors were used in a later genetic analysis, which treated that subset as a discovery cohort. Every repertoire in the discovery cohort had been generated on one and the same sequencing platform. HLA typing covered class I and class II loci at four-digit resolution. The number of typed donors differed by locus: about 620-640 for A, B, C, DRB1 and DQB1; 522 for DQA1; 606 for DPA1; and roughly 470 for DPB1. Four or five DR-DQ haplotypes were handled as single units for association and clustering, since linkage in the cohort was strong. On average, about 200,000 unique TCR beta nucleotide sequences were sequenced per donor among roughly 430 genotyped donors of the cohort, with roughly 18% of those sequences being non-productive. Results and caveats for the whole study, not just this receptor: Some IMGT-functional V segments, including TRBV6-2 and TRBV6-3, could not be told apart with the 87-base-pair reads, so those segments were excluded. HLA typing was unavailable for some donors at each locus, so association tests used only the typed subset. In vitro tests confirmed that a few of the cytomegalovirus-associated TCR beta chains recognize cytomegalovirus antigens. The presence/absence analyses assumed that sequencing depth was roughly uniform across donors, and that assumption may not be true. A further reported finding was that TCR beta sequences accurately predicted the HLA-A and HLA-B alleles for most subjects in the first cohort. The cohort was sequenced for TCR beta chains only, and without alpha or paired-chain data the features that could be detected were limited. Several of the top co-occurrence clusters appeared to be linked to parvovirus B19, influenza, CMV and Epstein-Barr virus, according to a later analysis. Across donors, most TCR sequences were observed very rarely, whereas some public TCRs were present in many individuals. According to a later genetic analysis, donors in an Asian-associated ancestry cluster had fewer N-insertions in productive TCRs than the roughly 670-donor mean. In the study, some 180 TCR beta chains were listed as associated with cytomegalovirus. In a later analysis, HLA-associated TCR beta chains were found to be more clonally expanded and to have lower generation probabilities than equally common non-associated chains. V-gene and J-gene trimming of TCR beta chains was associated with a missense DCLRE1C variant in a later genetic analysis, and the association was replicated in an independent cohort. It was suggested by the authors that the approach could potentially be generalized to other disease states and immunological phenotypes. An earlier analysis of 587 of the donors showed that most TCR beta V segments appeared in productive rearrangements either about 87% or about 30% of the time, which broadly matched IMGT annotations. In a later analysis, most CMV-associated TCR beta chains were found to appear HLA-restricted, with HLA associations seemingly driven largely by CMV exposure. A later analysis found that TCR association rates varied across HLA loci, with DRB1 alleles showing the most associated TCRs and HLA-C alleles the fewest. A group of highly shared sequence variants was considered likely to be a technical artifact of the sequencing pipeline. When HLA alleles, especially DR and DQ, strongly co-occurred, TCR associations were difficult to assign to individual alleles. The classifier was reported to diagnose cytomegalovirus status with high specificity and sensitivity in both the original cohort and the validation cohort. Because counts were too low, more than 15 rarely observed V segments, including chromosome 9 orphons, were excluded from the earlier analysis of 587 of the donors. Correlated functional status among segregating V segments might be attributable to linkage disequilibrium, but an unknown experimental factor could not be ruled out. A later analysis associated about 17,000 TCR beta sequences with specific HLA alleles at a false discovery rate of 0.05. The only immune exposure information available for the cohort was CMV serostatus.

The cohort consisted of 600 to 700 healthy bone marrow donors. At the time of sampling, every cohort member was nominally healthy, though immune exposures that went unrecorded were likely present. The donor was CMV seropositive and belonged to the group of 250 to 300 seropositive cohort members. Every donor gave a peripheral blood sample, and the peripheral blood mononuclear cells from that sample were used for TCR beta sequencing. The Qiagen DNeasy Blood Extraction Kit was used to extract genomic DNA from the blood cell samples. As encoded in the germline V gene, CDR1 is SGHAT while CDR2 is FQNNGV. Relative to germline, V is missing 5 bases and J is missing 4 bases, with 9 bases of the junction outside any gene match. The CDR3 runs 17 residues from the cysteine to the phenylalanine. The entry retains the CDR3 DNA only, 51 bases that are in frame from base 1. The library was built by means of the immunoSEQ multiplex PCR assay. For the multiplex PCR, a mixture combining 60 forward primers for TCR Vbeta segments and 13 reverse primers for TCR Jbeta segments was used. The CDR3 region of rearranged TCR beta genes was amplified from genomic DNA by a multiplex PCR assay. The Illumina HiSeq System was used to sequence the amplified TCR beta libraries as 87-base-pair reads. On the authors' methods: Across the 700 or so repertoires, a later analysis counted some 80 million unique TCR beta chains, roughly 11 million of which were shared by at least two donors. To remove PCR and sequencing errors, raw reads were error-corrected and collapsed into unique sequences using a nearest-neighbor algorithm that merged closely related sequences. To assign V, D and J gene segments, CDR3 sequences were aligned to IMGT reference sequences. Each retained sequence needed at least a six-nucleotide match to both a V gene segment and a J gene segment. A rearrangement was called productive if the CDR3 had no stop codons and remained in frame with V and J, and every other rearrangement was called non-productive. CDR3 was defined according to IMGT convention as the region running from the second conserved V-encoded cysteine to the conserved J-encoded phenylalanine. The earlier analysis of 450 to 750 of the donors excluded any sequence lacking an unambiguous match to a single V gene segment. An earlier analysis of a few hundred of the donors called V segments functional above 56.7% productive rearrangements and segregating when the between-donor standard deviation exceeded 5%. A statistical classification framework was built to diagnose cytomegalovirus status from the catalog of TCR beta chain sequences. V and J gene assignment, in a later analysis, came from comparing TCR nucleotide sequences with IMGT/GENE-DB human TR gene sequences. Using the TCRdist pipeline, a later analysis assigned CDR3 sequences along with most-parsimonious VDJ recombination scenarios. In a later analysis, each TCR beta chain was defined by its CDR3 amino acid sequence together with its V-gene family, and reads without a unique V-gene family were excluded. In a later analysis, a few hundred highly shared, low-generation-probability nucleotide sequences were removed to address suspected cross-contamination and a sequencing artifact. In a later analysis, a clonal expansion index was calculated for each public chain from normalized within-repertoire ranks of inferred template counts. In a later analysis, generation probabilities were computed using a VDJ recombination model fitted to out-of-frame rearrangements, and the results were checked against IGoR. In a later analysis, TCR-TCR, TCR-HLA and TCR-CMV co-occurrence was scored with hypergeometric tests, and a repertoire-size bias correction was applied to TCR pairs. To estimate false discovery rates, a later analysis permuted the HLA or CMV assignments 20 times. A later analysis grouped co-occurring TCRs with DBSCAN, adding TCRdist sequence similarity when clustering within HLA-allele-positive subsets. Repertoires with fewer than 30,000 or more than 120,000 public chains were left out of co-occurrence clustering, as were about 5 repertoires with anomalous nucleotide sharing. Drawn from immuneACCESS, this table holds only the in-frame rearrangements with V and J called that TCRdb kept. Clones are partly lost; checked studies trace under half to an unresolved V gene and leave the rest unexplained. V and J calls and clone size are as listed in that table; D and trimming were resolved from the DNA. The sample table holds some 100,000 clones, of which approximately 80% were seen once. Of the sample, around 9.9% falls within the top ten clones.

This clone was seen more than once but under ten times. Its binding antigen is unknown. Per-nucleotide qualities are absent, and no much larger clonotype sits a single base away. The chain couples TRBV11-2 to TRBJ2-2, with 11 central nucleotides matching TRBD1. Sequenced sample: PBMCs. The sequence came from a man aged 40-55 years in good health and CMV-seropositive. The nucleotide sequence is TGTGCCAGCAGCCCCCGCCGGGGGACAGGGGGCACCGGGGAGCTGTTTTTT. This sequence encodes CASSPRRGTGGTGELFF.